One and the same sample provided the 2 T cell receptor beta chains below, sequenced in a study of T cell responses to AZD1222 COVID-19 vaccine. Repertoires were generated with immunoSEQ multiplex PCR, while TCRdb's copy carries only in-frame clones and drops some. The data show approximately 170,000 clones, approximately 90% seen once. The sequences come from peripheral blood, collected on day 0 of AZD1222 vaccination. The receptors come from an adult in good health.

CDR3 sequence (DNA): TGTGCCAGTAGTCTCGTGGGCGGTGAAAAACTGTTTTTT. Translating gives CASSLVGGEKLFF. The rearrangement joins TRBV19 to TRBJ1-4; D remains ambiguous. V was trimmed by 5 bases and J by 7 bases, leaving 11 bases between them. This CDR3 contains 13 residues. The germline V gene has CDR1 LNHDA and CDR2 SQIVND (reference sequence).

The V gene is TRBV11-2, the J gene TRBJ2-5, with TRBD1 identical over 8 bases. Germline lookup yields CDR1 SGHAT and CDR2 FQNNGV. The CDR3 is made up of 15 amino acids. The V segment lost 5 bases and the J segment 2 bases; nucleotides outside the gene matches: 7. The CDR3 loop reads CASSIGQGLQETQYF. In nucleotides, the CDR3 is TGTGCCAGCAGCATCGGACAGGGCCTTCAAGAGACCCAGTACTTC.